This T cell receptor beta chain is from a study of human T cells and chemical hapten exposure. In this sample, this clonotype turned up many times. CDR1 is SQVTM, CDR2 ANQGSEA, per germline. The CDR3 totals 13 residues. Trimming removed 7 bases from V and 3 bases from J; junction bases left unmatched: 6. Specified time point: patch test 1, 2 weeks after DPC sensitization. Described treatment: therapeutic diphenylcyclopropenone sensitization with weekly scalp DPC. TCRdb redid the calling of the RACE reads with MiXCR, one entry per CDR3 protein. The data contain around 160,000 distinct CDR3 sequences, more than 12% of them singletons.

The TCR was taken from a woman in her twenties or thirties with alopecia areata. Some clones in this sample may be carry-over from other donors' samples. The material sequenced was whole blood, taken in connection with sensitization to the hapten diphenylcyclopropenone (DPC). The chain joins TRBV29-1 to TRBJ1-1; 9 bases align to TRBD1. The CDR3 is CSAKQGADTEAFF. The DNA for the CDR3 is TGCAGCGCCAAACAGGGGGCCGACACTGAAGCTTTCTTT.